This record concerns one T cell receptor (beta chain) sequence. What it binds is unknown. This entry is derived from a study of shared clonotypes between healthy human individuals. For the study at large: Each donor's CD4 naive and CD4 memory cells filled three plates apiece, CD8 naive two, and CD8 memory one. The study, taken as a whole, reports: Sorted-subset samples were not fully sequenced, rarefaction indicated. Non-shared clonotypes displayed generation probabilities falling below those of clonotypes present in all four donors.

V lost 6 bases and J 8 bases, leaving 14 bases between the germline ends. CDR1 and CDR2 from the germline V gene are KGHSH and LQKENI. This CDR3 region has 13 residues. As processed by the authors: ImmunoSEQ output held junction-only sequences without quality scores, so filtering differed. Using immunoSEQ multiplex PCR, the repertoire was profiled, and TCRdb retains in-frame clones only, with some absent. V and J calls plus clone size are reproduced from that table; the DNA served to infer D and trimming. The sample comprises roughly 1.4 million clones, 98% of which are singletons, and roughly 0.35% rests with the top ten.

Material for sequencing was naive CD4+ T cells sorted from blood. The sample's subset: CD45RA+ positively selected. The rearrangement joins TRBV18 to TRBJ2-1; tentatively, D is TRBD1 or TRBD2 (5 bases each). The sequence was obtained from a man aged 30 to 45 in good health. DNA for the CDR3: TGTGCCAGCTCGGACGGGGCGTTCCATGAGCAGTTCTTC. It translates to CASSDGAFHEQFF.